The 14 T cell receptor beta chains below were found in one sample sequenced in a study of T-cell reconstitution after alpha-beta-depleted transplantation in children. It was with unique molecular identifiers that the TCRbeta library was prepared. TCRdb re-analysed the PCR reads in MiXCR, keeping a single row per CDR3 protein. The sample contains roughly 100,000 distinct CDR3 sequences, 5% to 6% of which appear only once. Sequenced material: PBMCs, mostly from graft donor cells, taken 60 days after TCRalphabeta/CD19-depleted stem cell transplant. The receptors originated from a female patient aged 2 to 10 who had a stem cell transplant for Fanconi anemia, so the T cells may come from the graft donor.

This clonotype came up many times. The chain employs TRBV10-2 and TRBJ2-3, with TRBD1 matching 8 bases. The CDR3 loop spans 19 amino acids. V gave up 0 bases and J gave up 0 bases; unmatched junction bases: 11. Germline values: CDR1 WSHSY, CDR2 SAAADI. CDR3 coding DNA: TGCGCCAGCAGTGAGTCGAGCAGGGGGCGAAGATGGAGCACAGATACGCAGTATTTT. Protein product: CASSESSRGRRWSTDTQYF.

This clonotype was counted at least ten times. DNA for the CDR3: TGCAGTGCTACCCCCCGGGGGGCCAAACGTGAAAAACTGTTTTTT. This encodes CSATPRGAKREKLFF. The chain employs TRBV20-1 and TRBJ1-4; TRBD1 might be the D (6 bases). V was cut by 4 bases and J by 7 bases, with 19 bases left in between. There are 15 residues in the CDR3. CDR1 is DFQATT, CDR2 SNEGSKA, per germline (reference sequence).

This clonotype was picked up many times. This chain joins TRBV5-5 and TRBJ2-1, with 12 positions matching TRBD1. CDR1 and CDR2 (germline): SGHKS, YYEKEE (reference sequence). The V gene end was trimmed by 5 bases and the J gene end by 5 bases; junction bases not matched to a gene: 11. CDR3 length equals 17 residues. The CDR3 coding sequence is TGTGCCAGCAGGATTACCGGGACAGGGGGCGCCCACAATGAGCAGTTCTTC. It specifies CASRITGTGGAHNEQFF. The whole variable domain, filled in from reference TRBV5-5 and TRBJ2-1, reads DAGVTQSPTHLIKTRGQQVTLRCSPISGHKSVSWYQQVLGQGPQFIFQYYEKEERGRGNFPDRFSARQFPNYSSELNVNALLLGDSALYLCASRITGTGGAHNEQFFGPGTRLTVL.

This clonotype was detected many times. V usage is TRBV29-1 and J usage is TRBJ2-2; D might be TRBD1 or TRBD2, each matching 5 bases. This CDR3 comprises 16 residues. Germline V lookup: CDR1 SQVTM, CDR2 ANQGSEA. Trimming took off 6 bases at V and 5 bases at J, with 22 bases between the two ends. The CDR3 DNA follows: TGCAGCGTACTCCCCCTAGATGGGGGTGGAACCGGGGAGCTGTTTTTT. Protein product: CSVLPLDGGGTGELFF.

This clonotype came up many times. This sequence joins TRBV7-2 and TRBJ2-3; 12 bases align to TRBD2. The CDR3 spans 17 residues. Germline CDR1 reads SGHTA; CDR2 reads FQGNSA. V lost 5 bases and J lost 3; bases outside the gene matches: 9. CDR3 loop: CASSPLKTSGGTDTQYF. CDR3 in DNA: TGTGCCAGCAGCCCTCTTAAGACTAGCGGGGGAACAGATACGCAGTATTTT. Drawing the rest from reference TRBV7-2 and TRBJ2-3, the complete variable domain is GAGVSQSPSNKVTEKGKDVELRCDPISGHTALYWYRQSLGQGLEFLIYFQGNSAPDKSGLPSDRFSAERTGGSVSTLTIQRTQQEDSAVYLCASSPLKTSGGTDTQYFGPGTRLTVL.

This clonotype was seen many times. This rearrangement joins TRBV7-9 to TRBJ1-2, with a weak D call TRBD1 (5 bases). V was pared by 3 bases and J by 8 bases, with 25 bases between. The V gene's germline CDR1 is SEHNR and CDR2 FQNEAQ (reference sequence). This CDR3 region has 17 residues. The CDR3 nucleotides read TGTGCCAGCAGCTTTACCTCGCCCGGGTCCGGGTGGGGCGGCTACACCTTC. Amino acids: CASSFTSPGSGWGGYTF.

The genes are TRBV2 and TRBJ2-3, with 7 bases lining up with TRBD2. The CDR3 totals 15 residues. Per germline, CDR1 SNHLY and CDR2 FYNNEI. After removal of 5 bases from V and 3 bases from J, the junction contained 8 bases not matched to a gene. CDR3 sequence (DNA): TGTGCCAGCAGTCCGGGACTACCAATAACAGATACGCAGTATTTT. Translated: CASSPGLPITDTQYF. Using reference TRBV2 and TRBJ2-3 for the parts outside the CDR3, the full variable domain is EPEVTQTPSHQVTQMGQEVILRCVPISNHLYFYWYRQILGQKVEFLVSFYNNEISEKSEIFDDQFSVERPDGSNFTLKIRSTKLEDSAMYFCASSPGLPITDTQYFGPGTRLTVL.

The table lists this clonotype with many counts. The chain uses TRBV28 and TRBJ2-1; D perhaps matches TRBD2 (5 bases). CDR3 length: 13 amino acids. Germline values: CDR1 MDHEN, CDR2 SYDVKM. V was cut by 4 bases and J by 9 bases, with 13 bases left in between. The CDR3 loop is CASSSTGRGEQFF. CDR3 bases: TGTGCCAGCAGTTCAACTGGCCGGGGTGAGCAGTTCTTC. Supplemented by reference TRBV28 and TRBJ2-1, the full variable domain reads DVKVTQSSRYLVKRTGEKVFLECVQDMDHENMFWYRQDPGLGLRLIYFSYDVKMKEKGDIPEGYSVSREKKERFSLILESASTNQTSMYLCASSSTGRGEQFFGPGTRLTVL.

The chain has TRBV7-9 and TRBJ1-1; TRBD1 is a possible D gene (6 bases). V was shortened by 0 bases and J by 3 bases, with 14 bases between the two germline ends. Germline V gene sequence: CDR1 SEHNR, CDR2 FQNEAQ (reference sequence). The CDR3 is 16 residues long. For the CDR3, the DNA is TGTGCCAGCAGCTTAGCGGACAACAGGGCAGACACTGAAGCTTTCTTT. This translates into CASSLADNRADTEAFF.

V gene TRBV30 combines with J gene TRBJ1-1; TRBD1 might be the D (6 bases). Trimming cost V 4 bases and J 5 bases, with 23 bases left between them. Per the germline V gene, CDR1 is GTSNPN and CDR2 is SVGIG (reference sequence). The CDR3 extends over 16 amino acids. The CDR3 reads CAWISLTGPVGTEAFF. The CDR3, as DNA: TGTGCCTGGATATCACTCACAGGGCCCGTGGGGACTGAAGCTTTCTTT.

On this clonotype: Since a much larger clone is just one base distant, this may be a read error. Likely a read error: the CDR3 ends without its conserved phenylalanine or tryptophan. V gene TRBV29-1 combines with J gene TRBJ2-5; D might be TRBD1 (5 bases). Per germline, CDR1 SQVTM and CDR2 ANQGSEA. Trimming pared 4 bases from V and 4 bases from J, leaving 10 bases between. This CDR3 region has 12 residues. CDR3 sequence reads: CSVARAPETQYY. In DNA form, the CDR3 reads TGCAGCGTTGCCAGGGCACCAGAGACCCAGTACTAC.

The chain has TRBV30 and TRBJ2-5; no firm D call. V was cut by 0 bases and J by 2 bases, with 4 bases left in between. Germline V lookup: CDR1 GTSNPN, CDR2 SVGIG (reference sequence). This CDR3 is built from 12 residues. CDR3 in amino acids: CAWSVVQETQYF. In DNA, the CDR3 is TGTGCCTGGAGTGTCGTTCAAGAGACCCAGTACTTC.

This clonotype was seen a few times. The CDR3: CASKTDPHSYEQYF. Here the CDR3 DNA reads TGCGCCAGCAAAACGGACCCTCATTCCTACGAGCAGTACTTC. The chain recombines TRBV4-1 with TRBJ2-7; no definite D call. V was clipped by 7 bases and J by 1 base, with 14 bases between them. This CDR3 comprises 14 residues. Looked up from germline, CDR1 is MGHRA and CDR2 is YSYEKL.

Many counts were recorded for this clonotype. The chain uses TRBV28 and TRBJ2-7; D is perhaps TRBD1 (5 bases). V lost 1 base and J lost 6, with 7 bases in between. The CDR3 loop spans 12 amino acids. Germline V CDR1 and CDR2: MDHEN, SYDVKM. CDR3 bases: TGTGCCAGCAGTTTATTAGGGGTCGAGCAGTACTTC. This translates into CASSLLGVEQYF.